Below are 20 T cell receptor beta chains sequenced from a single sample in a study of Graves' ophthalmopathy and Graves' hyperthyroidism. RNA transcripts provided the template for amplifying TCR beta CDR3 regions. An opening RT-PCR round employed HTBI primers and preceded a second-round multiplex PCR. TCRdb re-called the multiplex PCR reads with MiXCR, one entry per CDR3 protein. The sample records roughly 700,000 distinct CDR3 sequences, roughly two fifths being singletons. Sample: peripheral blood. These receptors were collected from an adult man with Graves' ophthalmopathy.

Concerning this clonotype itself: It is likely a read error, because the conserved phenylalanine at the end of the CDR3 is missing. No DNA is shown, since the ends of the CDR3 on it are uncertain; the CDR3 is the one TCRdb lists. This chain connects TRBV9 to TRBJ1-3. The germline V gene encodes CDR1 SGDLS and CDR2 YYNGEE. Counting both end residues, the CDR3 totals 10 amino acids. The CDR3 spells CASSVGGTST.

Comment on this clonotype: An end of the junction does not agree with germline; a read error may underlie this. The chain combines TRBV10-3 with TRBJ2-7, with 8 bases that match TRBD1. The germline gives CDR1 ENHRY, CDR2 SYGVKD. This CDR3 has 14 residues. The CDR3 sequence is CASSYDRGNYEQYF. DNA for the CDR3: TGTGCCAGCAGTTACGACAGGGGAAATTACGAGCAGTACTTC.

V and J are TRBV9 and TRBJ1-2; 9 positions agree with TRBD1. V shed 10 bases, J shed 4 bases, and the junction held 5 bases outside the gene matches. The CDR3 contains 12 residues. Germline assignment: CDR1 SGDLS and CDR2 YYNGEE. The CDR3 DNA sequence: TGTGCCTGGACAGGGGAAATCTATGGCTACACCTTC. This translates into CAWTGEIYGYTF.

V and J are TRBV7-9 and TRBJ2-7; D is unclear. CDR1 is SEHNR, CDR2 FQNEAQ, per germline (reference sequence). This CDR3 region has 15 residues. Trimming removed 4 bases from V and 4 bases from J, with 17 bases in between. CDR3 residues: CASSSTPNLGYEQYF. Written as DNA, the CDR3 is TGTGCCAGCAGCTCAACACCAAACCTTGGGTACGAGCAGTACTTC.

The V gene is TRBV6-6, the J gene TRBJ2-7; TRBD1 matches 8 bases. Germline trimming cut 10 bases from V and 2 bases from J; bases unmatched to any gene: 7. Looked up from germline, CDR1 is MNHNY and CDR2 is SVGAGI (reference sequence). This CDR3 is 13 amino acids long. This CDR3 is CATENRGTYEQYF. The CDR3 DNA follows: TGTGCCACCGAAAACAGGGGGACCTACGAGCAGTACTTC.

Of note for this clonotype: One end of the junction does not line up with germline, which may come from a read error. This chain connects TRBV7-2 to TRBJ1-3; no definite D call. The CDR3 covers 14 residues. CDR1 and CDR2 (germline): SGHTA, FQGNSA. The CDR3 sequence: CASSQGIAGNTIYF. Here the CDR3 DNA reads TGCGCCAGCAGCCAAGGGATAGCTGGAAACACCATATATTTT. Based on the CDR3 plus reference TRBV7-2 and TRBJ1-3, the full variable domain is GAGVSQSPSNKVTEKGKDVELRCDPISGHTALYWYRQSLGQGLEFLIYFQGNSAPDKSGLPSDRFSAERTGGSVSTLTIQRTQQEDSAVYLCASSQGIAGNTIYFGEGSWLTVV.

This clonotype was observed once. CDR3 sequence: CASARRSSGGANTGELFF. CDR3 DNA: TGTGCCAGCGCCAGAAGATCGAGCGGGGGAGCGAACACCGGGGAGCTGTTTTTT. The V call is TRBV7-3, the J call TRBJ2-2, with TRBD2 identical over 8 bases. Germline V gene sequence: CDR1 SGHTA, CDR2 FQGTGA. After removal of 8 bases from V and 0 bases from J, the junction contained 14 bases not matched to a gene. CDR3 length equals 18 residues.

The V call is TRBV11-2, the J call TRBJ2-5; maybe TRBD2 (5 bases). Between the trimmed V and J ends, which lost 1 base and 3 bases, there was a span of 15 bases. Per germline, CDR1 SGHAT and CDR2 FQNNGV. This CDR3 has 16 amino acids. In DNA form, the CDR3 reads TGTGCCAGCAGCTTAGTCGTGGGATCCGGGGAAGAGACCCAGTACTTC. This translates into CASSLVVGSGEETQYF.

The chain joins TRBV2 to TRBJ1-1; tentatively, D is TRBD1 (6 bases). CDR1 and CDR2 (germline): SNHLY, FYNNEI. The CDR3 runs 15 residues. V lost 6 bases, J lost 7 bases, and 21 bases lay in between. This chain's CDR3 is CASRQGTLGPGEAFF. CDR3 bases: TGTGCCAGCAGGCAGGGGACCCTTGGACCGGGTGAAGCTTTCTTT.

The CDR3 bases are TGTGCCAGCAGCTTATATGGGTTGAATGGCTACACCTTC. It specifies CASSLYGLNGYTF. This sequence joins TRBV11-1 and TRBJ1-2; D gene ambiguous. This CDR3 has 13 amino acids. CDR1 is SGHAT, CDR2 FQDESV, per germline (reference sequence). The V end was cut by 2 bases, the J end by 6 bases, with 10 bases between.

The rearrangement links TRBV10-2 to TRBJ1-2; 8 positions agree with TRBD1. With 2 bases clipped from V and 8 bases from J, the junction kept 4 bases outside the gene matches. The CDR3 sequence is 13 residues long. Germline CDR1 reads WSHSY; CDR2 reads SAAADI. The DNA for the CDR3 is TGCGCCAGCAGTGAGCGCCAGGGGGCCGGCTACACCTTC. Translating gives CASSERQGAGYTF.

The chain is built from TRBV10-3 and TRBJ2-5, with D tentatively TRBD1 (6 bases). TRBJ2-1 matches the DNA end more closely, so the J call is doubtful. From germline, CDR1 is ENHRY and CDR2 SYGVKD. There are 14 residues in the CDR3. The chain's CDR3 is CAISNRAVGNEQFF. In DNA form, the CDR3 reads TGTGCCATCAGTAACAGGGCGGTCGGCAATGAGCAGTTCTTC.

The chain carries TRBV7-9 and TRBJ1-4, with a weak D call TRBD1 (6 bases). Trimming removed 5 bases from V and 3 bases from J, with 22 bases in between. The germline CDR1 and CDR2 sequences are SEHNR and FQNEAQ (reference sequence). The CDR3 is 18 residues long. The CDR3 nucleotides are TGTGCCAGCAGCCATAGACCCAAGGGGGGTGAAGCTAATGAAAAACTGTTTTTT. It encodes CASSHRPKGGEANEKLFF. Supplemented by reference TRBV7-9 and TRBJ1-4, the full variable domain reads DTGVSQNPRHKITKRGQNVTFRCDPISEHNRLYWYRQTLGQGPEFLTYFQNEAQLEKSRLLSDRFSAERPKGSFSTLEIQRTEQGDSAMYLCASSHRPKGGEANEKLFFGSGTQLSVL.

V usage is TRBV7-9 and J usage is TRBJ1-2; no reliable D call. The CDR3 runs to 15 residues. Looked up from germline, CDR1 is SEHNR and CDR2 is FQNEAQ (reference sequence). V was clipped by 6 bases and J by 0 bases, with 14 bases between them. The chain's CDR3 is CASSEVTLANYGYTF. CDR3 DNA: TGTGCCAGCAGTGAAGTTACGCTAGCTAACTATGGCTACACCTTC.

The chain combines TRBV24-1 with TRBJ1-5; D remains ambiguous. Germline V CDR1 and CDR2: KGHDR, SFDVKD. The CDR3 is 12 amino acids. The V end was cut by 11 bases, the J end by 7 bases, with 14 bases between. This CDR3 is CASSLVAQPQHF. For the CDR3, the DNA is TGTGCCAGCAGCCTCGTTGCCCAGCCCCAGCATTTT.

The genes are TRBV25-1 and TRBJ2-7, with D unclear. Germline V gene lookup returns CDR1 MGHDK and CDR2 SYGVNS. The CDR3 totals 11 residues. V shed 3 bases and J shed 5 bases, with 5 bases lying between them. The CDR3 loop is CASSDRNEQYF. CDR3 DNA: TGTGCCAGCAGTGACCGAAACGAGCAGTACTTC.

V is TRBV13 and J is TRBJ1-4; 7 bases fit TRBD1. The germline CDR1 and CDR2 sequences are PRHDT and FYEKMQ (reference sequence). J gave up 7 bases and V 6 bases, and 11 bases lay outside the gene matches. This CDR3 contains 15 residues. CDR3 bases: TGTGCCAGCAGTGAAGAGGCCAGGGGGACTGAAAAACTGTTTTTT. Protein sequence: CASSEEARGTEKLFF.

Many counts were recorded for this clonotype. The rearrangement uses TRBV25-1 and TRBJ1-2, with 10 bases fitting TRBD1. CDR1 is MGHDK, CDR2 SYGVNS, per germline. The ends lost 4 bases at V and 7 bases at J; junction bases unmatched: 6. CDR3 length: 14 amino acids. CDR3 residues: CASSVTGTGVGYTF. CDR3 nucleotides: TGTGCCAGCAGTGTCACCGGGACAGGGGTTGGCTACACCTTC.

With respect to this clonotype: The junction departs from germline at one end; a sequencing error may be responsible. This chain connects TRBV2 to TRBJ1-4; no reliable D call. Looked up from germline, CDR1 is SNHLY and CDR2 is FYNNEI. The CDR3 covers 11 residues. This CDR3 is CVSSGTWKLFF. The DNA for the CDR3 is TGTGTCAGCAGCGGAACTTGGAAACTGTTTTTT.

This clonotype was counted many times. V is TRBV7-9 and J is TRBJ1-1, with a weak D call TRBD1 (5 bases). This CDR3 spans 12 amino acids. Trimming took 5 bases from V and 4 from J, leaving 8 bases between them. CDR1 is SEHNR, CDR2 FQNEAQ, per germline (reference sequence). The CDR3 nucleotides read TGTGCCAGCAGCCTGGACACCACTGAAGCTTTCTTT. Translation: CASSLDTTEAFF.